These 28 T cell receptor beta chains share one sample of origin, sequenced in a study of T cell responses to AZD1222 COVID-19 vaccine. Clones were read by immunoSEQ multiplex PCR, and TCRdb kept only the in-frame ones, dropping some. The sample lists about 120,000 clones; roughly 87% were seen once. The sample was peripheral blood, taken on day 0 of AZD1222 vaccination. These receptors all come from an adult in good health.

The CDR3 DNA sequence: TGTGCCAGCAGTCCCGGGACAGGGGGGGGGTATAGCAATCAGCCCCAGCATTTT. Residues: CASSPGTGGGYSNQPQHF. The chain carries TRBV6-6 and TRBJ1-5; TRBD1 aligns across 11 bases. V dropped 5 bases and J dropped 0; count of bases not matched to a gene: 9. CDR3 length: 18 amino acids. The V gene's germline CDR1 is MNHNY and CDR2 SVGAGI (reference sequence).

CDR3 coding DNA: TGTGCCAGCAGTCCCTACGGACTCACCGGGGAGCTGTTTTTT. Its translation: CASSPYGLTGELFF. The chain employs TRBV27 and TRBJ2-2; TRBD2 might be the D (5 bases). Germline V gives CDR1 MNHEY, CDR2 SMNVEV (reference sequence). Trimming removed 5 bases at V and 4 bases at J, with 11 bases between. This CDR3 comprises 14 residues.

In nucleotides, the CDR3 is TGTGCCAGCAGCCATACTCAGGGGGCACTCTCCTACGAGCAGTACTTC. Its translation: CASSHTQGALSYEQYF. The V gene is TRBV3-1 (or the pseudogene TRBV3-2), the J gene TRBJ2-7; 8 nucleotides align to TRBD1. Germline trimming cut 3 bases from V and 0 bases from J; bases unmatched to any gene: 7. Germline assignment: CDR1 LGHDT and CDR2 YNNKEL (reference sequence). This CDR3 spans 16 amino acids.

The CDR3 is CASRGAGGNTEAFF. CDR3 coding DNA: TGTGCCAGCAGAGGGGCAGGGGGGAACACTGAAGCTTTCTTT. The chain uses TRBV7-2 and TRBJ1-1; 7 bases align to TRBD1. V lost 6 bases, J lost 1 base, and 5 bases stayed unmatched. The CDR3 contains 14 residues. CDR1 and CDR2 from the germline V gene are SGHTA and FQGNSA.

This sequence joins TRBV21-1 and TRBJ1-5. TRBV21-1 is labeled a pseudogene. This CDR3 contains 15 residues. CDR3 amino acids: CASSTSRGPHQPQHF. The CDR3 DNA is TGTGCCAGCAGCACCTCCCGGGGGCCCCATCAGCCCCAGCATTTT.

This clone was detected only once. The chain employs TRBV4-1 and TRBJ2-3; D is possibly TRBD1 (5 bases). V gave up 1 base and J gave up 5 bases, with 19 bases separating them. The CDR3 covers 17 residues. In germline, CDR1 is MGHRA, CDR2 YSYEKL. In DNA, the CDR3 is TGCGCCAGCAGCCAAGTGAAAGGGGCGGCGGCTGGAGATACGCAGTATTTT. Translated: CASSQVKGAAAGDTQYF.

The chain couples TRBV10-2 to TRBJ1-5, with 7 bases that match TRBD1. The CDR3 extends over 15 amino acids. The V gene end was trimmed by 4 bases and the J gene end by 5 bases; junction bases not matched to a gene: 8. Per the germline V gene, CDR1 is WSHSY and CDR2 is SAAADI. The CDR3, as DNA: TGCGCCAGCAGTGGCACAACAGGGGTGCATCAGCCCCAGCATTTT. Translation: CASSGTTGVHQPQHF.

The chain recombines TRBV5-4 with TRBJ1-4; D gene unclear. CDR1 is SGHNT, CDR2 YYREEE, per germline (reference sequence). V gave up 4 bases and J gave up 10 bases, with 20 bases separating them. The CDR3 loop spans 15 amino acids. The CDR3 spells CASSPFRAGDGKLFF. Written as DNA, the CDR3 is TGTGCCAGCAGCCCCTTTCGAGCAGGAGATGGAAAACTGTTTTTT.

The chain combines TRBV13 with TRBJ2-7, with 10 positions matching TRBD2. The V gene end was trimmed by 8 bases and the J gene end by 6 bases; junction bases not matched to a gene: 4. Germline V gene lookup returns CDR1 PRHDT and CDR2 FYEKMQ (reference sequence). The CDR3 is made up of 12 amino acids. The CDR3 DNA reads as TGTGCCAGCGGTTTAGCGGGAGGCGAGCAGTACTTC. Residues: CASGLAGGEQYF.

The CDR3 DNA reads as TGTGCCAGCAGCCCCATCTACGAGCAGTACTTC. Protein sequence: CASSPIYEQYF. The chain links TRBV9 to TRBJ2-7; D gene uncertain. This CDR3 has 11 residues. Germline V gene data show CDR1 as SGDLS and CDR2 as YYNGEE. V was cut by 4 bases and J by 3 bases, with 5 bases left in between.

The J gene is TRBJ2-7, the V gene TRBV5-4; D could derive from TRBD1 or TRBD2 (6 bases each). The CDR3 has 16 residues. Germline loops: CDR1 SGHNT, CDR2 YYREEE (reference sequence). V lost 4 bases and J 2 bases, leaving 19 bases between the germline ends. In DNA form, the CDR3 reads TGTGCCAGCAGCCCCGTATCGGGGGCTCTGCCCTACGAGCAGTACTTC. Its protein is CASSPVSGALPYEQYF.

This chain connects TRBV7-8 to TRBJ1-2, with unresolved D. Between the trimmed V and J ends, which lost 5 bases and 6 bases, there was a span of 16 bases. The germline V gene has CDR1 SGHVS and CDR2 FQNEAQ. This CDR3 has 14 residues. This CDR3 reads CASSPWDRTNGYTF. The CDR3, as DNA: TGTGCCAGCAGCCCCTGGGATAGGACTAATGGCTACACCTTC. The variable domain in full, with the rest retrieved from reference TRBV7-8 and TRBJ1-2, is GAGVSQSPRYKVAKRGQDVALRCDPISGHVSLFWYQQALGQGPEFLTYFQNEAQLDKSGLPSDRFFAERPEGSVSTLKIQRTQQEDSAVYLCASSPWDRTNGYTFGSGTRLTVV.

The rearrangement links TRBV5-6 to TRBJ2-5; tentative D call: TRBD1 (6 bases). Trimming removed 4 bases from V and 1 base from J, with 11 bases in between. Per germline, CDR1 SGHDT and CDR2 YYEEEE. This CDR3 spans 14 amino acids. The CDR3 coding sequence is TGTGCCAGCAGCGCCGGGACACTCCAAGAGACCCAGTACTTC. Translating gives CASSAGTLQETQYF.

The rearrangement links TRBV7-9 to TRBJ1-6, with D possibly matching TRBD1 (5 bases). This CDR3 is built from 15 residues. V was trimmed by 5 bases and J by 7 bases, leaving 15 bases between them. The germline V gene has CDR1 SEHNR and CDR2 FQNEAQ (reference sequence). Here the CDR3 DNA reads TGTGCCAGCAGCACATTCCCGGGACGGAATTCACCCCTCCACTTT. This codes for CASSTFPGRNSPLHF.

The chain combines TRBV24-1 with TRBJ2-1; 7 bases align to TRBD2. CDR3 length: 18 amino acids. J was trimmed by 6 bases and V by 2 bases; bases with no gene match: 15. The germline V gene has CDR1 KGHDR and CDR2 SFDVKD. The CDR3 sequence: CATSDWGRIGGGGNEQFF. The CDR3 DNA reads TGTGCCACCAGTGATTGGGGTCGTATTGGGGGGGGAGGCAATGAGCAGTTCTTC.

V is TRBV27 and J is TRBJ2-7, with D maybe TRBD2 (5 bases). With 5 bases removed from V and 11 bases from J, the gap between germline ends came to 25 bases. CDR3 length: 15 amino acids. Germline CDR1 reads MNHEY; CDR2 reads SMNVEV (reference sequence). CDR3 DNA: TGTGCCAGCAGTCCTCAGGAGAGGGCCCGTGGTCTGGAGTACTTC. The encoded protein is CASSPQERARGLEYF.

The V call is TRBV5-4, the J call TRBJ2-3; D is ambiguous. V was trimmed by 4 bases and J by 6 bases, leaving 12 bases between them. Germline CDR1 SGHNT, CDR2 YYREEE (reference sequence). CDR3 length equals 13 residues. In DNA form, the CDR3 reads TGTGCCAGCAGCGACCCTAGATCCGATACGCAGTATTTT. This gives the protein CASSDPRSDTQYF. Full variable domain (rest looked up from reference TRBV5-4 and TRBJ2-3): ETGVTQSPTHLIKTRGQQVTLRCSSQSGHNTVSWYQQALGQGPQFIFQYYREEENGRGNFPPRFSGLQFPNYSSELNVNALELDDSALYLCASSDPRSDTQYFGPGTRLTVL.

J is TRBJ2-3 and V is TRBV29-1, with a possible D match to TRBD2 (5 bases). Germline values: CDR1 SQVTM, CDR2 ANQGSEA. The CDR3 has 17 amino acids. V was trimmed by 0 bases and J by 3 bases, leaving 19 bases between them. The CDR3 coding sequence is TGCAGCGTTGAAGATCTGTACGGGAAGGATTTAACAGATACGCAGTATTTT. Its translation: CSVEDLYGKDLTDTQYF.

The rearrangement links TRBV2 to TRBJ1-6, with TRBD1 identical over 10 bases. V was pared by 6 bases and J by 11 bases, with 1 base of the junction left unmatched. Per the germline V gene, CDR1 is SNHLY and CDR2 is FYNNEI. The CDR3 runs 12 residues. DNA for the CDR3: TGTGCCAGCAGGGGACAGGGGCCACCCCTCCACTTT. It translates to CASRGQGPPLHF.

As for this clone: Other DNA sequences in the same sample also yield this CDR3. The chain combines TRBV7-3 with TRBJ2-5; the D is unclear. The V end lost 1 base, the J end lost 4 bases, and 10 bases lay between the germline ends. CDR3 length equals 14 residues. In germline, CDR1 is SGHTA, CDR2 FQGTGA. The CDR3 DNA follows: TGTGCCAGCAGCTTAAGTGGCAGCCGAGAGACCCAGTACTTC. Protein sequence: CASSLSGSRETQYF.

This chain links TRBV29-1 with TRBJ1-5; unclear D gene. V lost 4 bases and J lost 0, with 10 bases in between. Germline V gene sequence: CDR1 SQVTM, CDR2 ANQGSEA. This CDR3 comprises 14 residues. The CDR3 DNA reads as TGCAGCGTTGTTGAAGGGAATAGCAATCAGCCCCAGCATTTT. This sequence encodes CSVVEGNSNQPQHF.

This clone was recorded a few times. This CDR3 is CASSASGSSYNEQFF. The CDR3 region has the DNA TGCGCCAGCAGCGCAAGCGGGAGTTCCTACAATGAGCAGTTCTTC. The chain combines TRBV5-1 with TRBJ2-1; 8 nucleotides agree with TRBD2. Trimming removed 4 bases from V and 1 base from J; junction bases left unmatched: 4. The CDR3 has 15 residues. Germline assignment: CDR1 SGHRS and CDR2 YFSETQ. Full variable domain (missing parts from reference TRBV5-1 and TRBJ2-1): KAGVTQTPRYLIKTRGQQVTLSCSPISGHRSVSWYQQTPGQGLQFLFEYFSETQRNKGNFPGRFSGRQFSNSRSEMNVSTLELGDSALYLCASSASGSSYNEQFFGPGTRLTVL.

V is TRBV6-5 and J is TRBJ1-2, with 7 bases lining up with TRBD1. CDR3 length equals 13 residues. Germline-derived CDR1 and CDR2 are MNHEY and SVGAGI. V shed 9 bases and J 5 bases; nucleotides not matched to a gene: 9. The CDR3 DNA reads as TGTGCCAGTCAGGAGGGGACAGATTATGGCTACACCTTC. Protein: CASQEGTDYGYTF.

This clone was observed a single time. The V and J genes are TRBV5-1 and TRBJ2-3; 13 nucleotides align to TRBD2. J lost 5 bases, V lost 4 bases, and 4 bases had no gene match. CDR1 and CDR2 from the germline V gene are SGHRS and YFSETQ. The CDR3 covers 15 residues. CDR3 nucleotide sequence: TGCGCCAGCAGCCTCGGGACTAGCGGGGTAGATACGCAGTATTTT. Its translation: CASSLGTSGVDTQYF.

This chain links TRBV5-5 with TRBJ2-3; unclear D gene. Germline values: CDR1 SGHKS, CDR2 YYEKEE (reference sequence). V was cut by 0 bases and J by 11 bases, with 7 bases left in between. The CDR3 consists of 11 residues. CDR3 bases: TGTGCCAGCAGCTTGGGGGTCTGGCAGTATTTT. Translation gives CASSLGVWQYF.

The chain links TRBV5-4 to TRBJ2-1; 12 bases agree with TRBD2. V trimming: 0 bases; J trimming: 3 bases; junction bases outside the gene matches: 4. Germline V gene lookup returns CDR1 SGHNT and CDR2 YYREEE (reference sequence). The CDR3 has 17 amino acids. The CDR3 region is CASSLAGTSGLYNEQFF. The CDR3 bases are TGTGCCAGCAGCTTGGCTGGGACTAGCGGGCTCTACAATGAGCAGTTCTTC.

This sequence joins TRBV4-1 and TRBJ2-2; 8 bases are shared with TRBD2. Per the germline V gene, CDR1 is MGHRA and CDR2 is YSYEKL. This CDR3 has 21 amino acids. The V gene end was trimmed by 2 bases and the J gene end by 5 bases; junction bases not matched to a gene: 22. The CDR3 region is CASSQPRLAGLNEGRTGELFF. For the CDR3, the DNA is TGCGCCAGCAGCCAACCCCGGCTAGCGGGCCTAAATGAGGGACGGACCGGGGAGCTGTTTTTT.

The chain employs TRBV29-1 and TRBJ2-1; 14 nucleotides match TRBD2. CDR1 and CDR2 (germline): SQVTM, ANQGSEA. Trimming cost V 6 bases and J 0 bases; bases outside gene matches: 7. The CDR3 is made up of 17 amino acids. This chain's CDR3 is CSVAGTSGGSSYNEQFF. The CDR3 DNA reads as TGCAGCGTAGCCGGGACTAGCGGGGGAAGCTCCTACAATGAGCAGTTCTTC.